This is a list of T cell receptor beta chains from one sample in a study of blood T cell repertoires in COVID-19. The table came from immunoSEQ multiplex PCR; TCRdb's copy has only in-frame clones and leaves some out. The table lists roughly 120,000 clones, 75% to 90% of them singletons. The specimen sequenced was peripheral blood. The receptors were sampled from a human donor in a cohort sampled during active COVID-19. Each CDR3 is given with its conserved first and last residue. A D gene is named only where the DNA matches it firmly. The size field is filled for only some rows; it gives once, few, many or a size class.

CDR3: CASSPGLASDTQYF
DNA: TGTGCCAGCAGCCCGGGACTAGCCTCGGATACGCAGTATTTT
J: TRBJ2-3
D: TRBD2
V: TRBV5-4
size: -

CDR3: CASSSPRQGANTGELFF
DNA: TGTGCCAGTAGTTCTCCCCGACAGGGGGCGAACACCGGGGAGCTGTTTTTT
J: TRBJ2-2
D: TRBD1
V: TRBV19
size: -

CDR3: CASSLEPAPREQYF
DNA: TGTGCCAGCAGCTTAGAGCCAGCCCCGAGGGAGCAGTACTTC
J: TRBJ2-7
D: -
V: TRBV11-3
size: -

CDR3: CSANGQYGYTF
DNA: TGCAGTGCTAATGGACAGTATGGCTACACCTTC
J: TRBJ1-2
D: -
V: TRBV20-1
size: -

CDR3: CASSFGTGGPSNYGYTF
DNA: TGTGCCAGCAGCTTTGGGACAGGGGGACCTTCTAACTATGGCTACACCTTC
J: TRBJ1-2
D: TRBD1
V: TRBV5-8
size: -

CDR3: CASSPLRTSGTVYGYTF
DNA: TGTGCCAGCAGCCCTCTCCGGACTTCCGGGACAGTCTATGGCTACACCTTC
J: TRBJ1-2
D: TRBD1
V: TRBV3-1/TRBV3-2
size: few

CDR3: CASSRTERVKGFSMNLPQHF
DNA: TGTGCCAGCTCGCGGACAGAAAGGGTGAAGGGGTTCTCAATGAATTTACCCCAGCATTTT
J: TRBJ1-5
D: -
V: TRBV18
size: few

CDR3: CASSARDRGLGSPLHF
DNA: TGTGCCAGCAGTGCCCGGGACAGGGGCCTAGGATCACCCCTCCACTTT
J: TRBJ1-6
D: TRBD1
V: TRBV6-1
size: -

CDR3: CASSLADISGELFF
DNA: TGTGCCAGCAGCTTGGCCGACATTTCCGGGGAGCTGTTTTTT
J: TRBJ2-2
D: -
V: TRBV5-6
size: -

CDR3: CAWSPQGNQPQHF
DNA: TGTGCCTGGAGTCCTCAGGGTAATCAGCCCCAGCATTTT
J: TRBJ1-5
D: -
V: TRBV30
size: -

CDR3: CASGTLGDLRCEQYF
DNA: TGTGCTAGTGGTACACTCGGTGACTTACGCTGCGAGCAGTACTTC
J: TRBJ2-7
D: -
V: TRBV12-5
size: -

CDR3: CASSSRAGINTEAFF
DNA: TGTGCCAGCAGTTCCCGTGCAGGGATAAACACTGAAGCTTTCTTT
J: TRBJ1-1
D: -
V: TRBV6-6
size: -

CDR3: CASSLARLAGGRNEQYF
DNA: TGTGCCAGCAGCTTAGCGCGACTAGCGGGAGGGCGGAACGAGCAGTACTTC
J: TRBJ2-7
D: TRBD2
V: TRBV7-2
size: -

CDR3: CASSLAGLANEQYF
DNA: TGCGCCAGCAGCTTGGCAGGACTAGCGAACGAGCAGTACTTC
J: TRBJ2-7
D: TRBD2
V: TRBV5-1
size: -

CDR3: CASSQQGANDEQFF
DNA: TGTGCCAGTAGTCAACAGGGGGCAAACGATGAGCAGTTCTTC
J: TRBJ2-1
D: TRBD1
V: TRBV19
size: -

CDR3: CASKPYTDAGASPLHF
DNA: TGCGCCAGCAAGCCCTACACGGATGCAGGTGCCTCACCCCTCCACTTT
J: TRBJ1-6
D: -
V: TRBV5-1
size: -

CDR3: CASSPRGQPTPLHF
DNA: TGTGCCAGCAGTCCACGCGGACAGCCGACACCCCTCCACTTT
J: TRBJ1-6
D: -
V: TRBV6-2/TRBV6-3
size: -

CDR3: CASSSGGGYGYTF
DNA: TGTGCCAGTAGTAGCGGGGGCGGCTATGGCTACACCTTC
J: TRBJ1-2
D: -
V: TRBV19
size: -

CDR3: CASSAERAVETQYF
DNA: TGTGCCAGCAGTGCCGAGAGGGCGGTGGAGACCCAGTACTTC
J: TRBJ2-5
D: -
V: TRBV2
size: -

CDR3: CASSLLRDSSYEQYF
DNA: TGTGCCAGCAGCTTGCTCCGGGACTCATCCTACGAGCAGTACTTC
J: TRBJ2-7
D: -
V: TRBV11-3
size: -

CDR3: CASSSRQIYGYTF
DNA: TGTGCCAGCAGTTCCCGACAGATCTATGGCTACACCTTC
J: TRBJ1-2
D: -
V: TRBV11-3
size: -

CDR3: CASSLTGAGFLDEQYF
DNA: TGCGCCAGCAGCTTGACAGGGGCCGGCTTTCTGGACGAGCAGTACTTC
J: TRBJ2-7
D: TRBD1
V: TRBV5-1
size: -

CDR3: CASNIVGSSYNEQFF
DNA: TGTGCCAGCAACATAGTAGGGAGCTCCTACAATGAGCAGTTCTTC
J: TRBJ2-1
D: -
V: TRBV2
size: -

CDR3: CASSIINYGYTF
DNA: TGTGCCAGTAGTATCATTAACTATGGCTACACCTTC
J: TRBJ1-2
D: -
V: TRBV19
size: -